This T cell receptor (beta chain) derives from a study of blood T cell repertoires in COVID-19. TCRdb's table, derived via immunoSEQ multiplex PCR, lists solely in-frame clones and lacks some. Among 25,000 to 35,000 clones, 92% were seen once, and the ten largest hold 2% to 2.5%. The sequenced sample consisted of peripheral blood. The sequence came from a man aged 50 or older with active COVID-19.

In DNA form, the CDR3 reads TGTGCCAGCAGCTTGCGGGGACAAGAGACCCAGTACTTC. Amino acid sequence: CASSLRGQETQYF. This chain connects TRBV5-6 to TRBJ2-5, with TRBD2 as a possible D gene (5 bases). Between the trimmed V and J ends, which lost 1 base and 2 bases, there was a span of 6 bases. Germline CDR1 reads SGHDT; CDR2 reads YYEEEE. The CDR3 is made up of 13 amino acids.